The 30 T cell receptor beta chains given below trace back to one sample, sequenced in a study of T cells after yellow fever vaccination. TCRdb reprocessed the 5' RACE reads via MiXCR and lists one record per CDR3 protein. The top ten clones hold roughly 1% of a sample with about 210,000 distinct CDR3 sequences, roughly 6.3% of them seen once. Sequences were derived from CD4+ T cells sorted from PBMCs, sampled on the day of the yellow fever booster vaccination. The receptors shown here come from a man aged 25 to 40 who received the YFV17D yellow fever vaccine.

This clonotype was detected a few times. This chain uses TRBV5-6 with TRBJ2-2; possible D gene TRBD1, 6 bases. This CDR3 comprises 13 residues. Germline V gene lookup returns CDR1 SGHDT and CDR2 YYEEEE. The V and J ends lost 4 bases and 7 bases respectively, with 11 bases between them. This chain's CDR3 is CASSETGFGELFF. In DNA form, the CDR3 reads TGTGCCAGCAGCGAAACAGGGTTCGGGGAGCTGTTTTTT.

In this sample, this clonotype turned up a few times. The chain employs TRBV29-1 and TRBJ2-7; the D gene is possibly TRBD2 (5 bases). The V and J ends lost 7 bases and 3 bases respectively, with 19 bases between them. Germline CDR1 is SQVTM and CDR2 is ANQGSEA. This CDR3 has 14 residues. The CDR3 sequence: CSDPLYGEFYEQYF. The CDR3 bases are TGCAGCGACCCACTGTATGGGGAGTTCTACGAGCAGTACTTC.

The gene calls are TRBV5-1 and TRBJ1-2; D call uncertain. The V and J ends lost 3 bases and 4 bases respectively, with 10 bases between them. The CDR3 has 13 residues. Germline V gene sequence: CDR1 SGHRS, CDR2 YFSETQ. The CDR3 here is CASSYDPGYGYTF. The CDR3 DNA reads as TGCGCCAGCAGCTATGACCCAGGCTATGGCTACACCTTC.

This clonotype was detected many times. The chain has TRBV12-3 or TRBV12-4 and TRBJ1-3; 8 bases fit TRBD1. The ends lost 6 bases at V and 6 bases at J; junction bases unmatched: 7. This CDR3 has 14 residues. CDR3: CASRLTGGTNTIYF. As DNA, the CDR3 is TGTGCCAGCAGACTAACAGGGGGGACAAACACCATATATTTT.

This clonotype was counted between two and nine times. This chain uses TRBV12-3 or TRBV12-4 with TRBJ1-2; D is uncertain. The length of the CDR3 is 11 residues. Trimming took 10 bases from V and 4 from J, leaving 10 bases between them. Here the CDR3 DNA reads TGTGCCACTCTCGGTCCCTATGGCTACACCTTC. This translates into CATLGPYGYTF.

This clonotype appeared many times. The chain couples TRBV21-1 to TRBJ2-7. TRBV21-1 is an annotated pseudogene. CDR3 length equals 16 residues. The chain's CDR3 is CASSKERVNRRTEQYF. For the CDR3, the DNA is TGTGCCAGCAGCAAAGAAAGGGTTAATCGACGTACTGAGCAGTACTTC.

This clonotype appeared many times. This chain connects TRBV6-5 to TRBJ2-7; TRBD2 agrees at 12 bases. Germline V gene lookup returns CDR1 MNHEY and CDR2 SVGAGI. V was clipped by 6 bases and J by 3 bases; unmatched bases: 9. The CDR3 spans 16 residues. DNA of the CDR3: TGTGCCAGCAGGCCGGGACTAGCGGGTCACCACTACGAGCAGTACTTC. Amino acid sequence: CASRPGLAGHHYEQYF.

This clonotype came up a few times. V usage is TRBV20-1 and J usage is TRBJ2-7; TRBD1 is a possible D gene (6 bases). Germline V CDR1 and CDR2: DFQATT, SNEGSKA (reference sequence). The CDR3 is made up of 13 amino acids. Trimming removed 6 bases from V and 3 bases from J, with 15 bases in between. The CDR3 coding sequence is TGCAGTGCCCTTGGGGCAGGGGTCTACGAGCAGTACTTC. It codes for CSALGAGVYEQYF.

This clonotype came up many times. The CDR3 region has the DNA TGCAGTGCTAGAGGGTATCAAGGGGGCTCCGGGGAGCTGTTTTTT. It translates to CSARGYQGGSGELFF. The V gene is TRBV20-1, the J gene TRBJ2-2; 7 positions agree with TRBD1. Germline CDR1 DFQATT, CDR2 SNEGSKA (reference sequence). Trimming removed 1 base from V and 6 bases from J; junction bases left unmatched: 8. CDR3 length: 15 residues.

This clonotype was seen ten or more times. The chain couples TRBV7-8 to TRBJ2-7, with D unresolved. This CDR3 has 15 residues. V gave up 2 bases and J gave up 2 bases, with 13 bases separating them. Germline V gene lookup returns CDR1 SGHVS and CDR2 FQNEAQ. The CDR3 DNA follows: TGTGCCAGCAGCTTATCCCCCGGCAGCACCTACGAGCAGTACTTC. Residues: CASSLSPGSTYEQYF.

This clonotype was counted only a few times. The rearrangement joins TRBV6-5 to TRBJ2-2; D possibly uses TRBD1 or TRBD2 (6 bases each). V was cut by 0 bases and J by 4 bases, with 15 bases left in between. The CDR3 is 17 amino acids. Germline V gene sequence: CDR1 MNHEY, CDR2 SVGAGI. The CDR3 loop is CASSYSNPGALTGELFF. The CDR3 nucleotides read TGTGCCAGCAGTTACTCGAATCCGGGGGCCCTCACCGGGGAGCTGTTTTTT.

V gene TRBV18 combines with J gene TRBJ2-2, with 8 bases aligning to TRBD1. This CDR3 has 17 amino acids. The trim removed 2 bases at V and 4 bases at J, leaving 9 bases unmatched. Germline V gene sequence: CDR1 KGHSH, CDR2 LQKENI. The CDR3 region has the DNA TGTGCCAGCTCACCAGAGGTCGGACAGGGTCGCACCGGGGAGCTGTTTTTT. Amino acid sequence: CASSPEVGQGRTGELFF.

V is TRBV7-2 and J is TRBJ2-1, with a weak D call TRBD1 (7 bases). V gave up 4 bases and J gave up 0 bases, with 13 bases separating them. From germline, CDR1 is SGHTA and CDR2 FQGNSA. This CDR3 comprises 16 residues. The CDR3 DNA follows: TGTGCCAGCAGCTACGCGGGACAGCTCTCCTACAATGAGCAGTTCTTC. Translating gives CASSYAGQLSYNEQFF.

The gene calls are TRBV12-3 or TRBV12-4 and TRBJ2-6, with D unclear. Trimming shortened V by 5 bases and J by 4 bases, and 15 bases separated the two germline ends. This CDR3 is built from 16 residues. The CDR3 coding sequence is TGTGCCAGCAGTCCCAGATCAGCTGCGGGGGCCAACGTCCTGACTTTC. Amino acid sequence: CASSPRSAAGANVLTF.

V usage is TRBV20-1 and J usage is TRBJ2-7, with a weak D call TRBD2 (5 bases). The germline V gene has CDR1 DFQATT and CDR2 SNEGSKA (reference sequence). Trimming took off 1 base at V and 9 bases at J, with 16 bases between the two ends. This CDR3 is 13 amino acids long. CDR3 sequence (DNA): TGCAGTGCTAGAGGGGAGAGGGTCTGGGGGCAGTACTTC. Residues: CSARGERVWGQYF.

The CDR3 loop reads CASSLGLAEQFF. The CDR3 DNA reads TGTGCCAGCAGCCTGGGACTAGCGGAGCAGTTCTTC. The chain combines TRBV12-3 or TRBV12-4 with TRBJ2-1; 10 bases map to TRBD2. Germline trimming cut 6 bases from V and 10 bases from J; bases unmatched to any gene: 3. There are 12 residues in the CDR3.

As regards this clonotype: A single base separates this from a much larger clone, so it may be a read error. The chain uses TRBV6-1 and TRBJ2-7; D gene unclear. This CDR3 has 13 residues. V was shortened by 6 bases and J by 2 bases, with 11 bases between the two germline ends. Germline CDR1 and CDR2: MNHNS and SASEGT. CDR3 DNA: TGTGCCAGCAGGAAAAGTGGGCCCTACGAGCAGTACTTC. This codes for CASRKSGPYEQYF.

The chain recombines TRBV12-3 or TRBV12-4 with TRBJ1-1; D is undetermined. The CDR3 totals 12 residues. With 8 bases removed from V and 6 bases from J, the gap between germline ends came to 13 bases. The CDR3: CASSPGSAEAFF. The CDR3 DNA follows: TGTGCCAGCTCCCCGGGGTCCGCTGAAGCTTTCTTT.

The genes are TRBV5-1 and TRBJ2-3, with TRBD2 matching over 7 bases. Trimming removed 1 base from V and 7 bases from J; junction bases left unmatched: 9. The V gene's germline CDR1 is SGHRS and CDR2 YFSETQ. CDR3 size: 15 residues. The CDR3 here is CASSLPSGYLNTQYF. CDR3 sequence (DNA): TGCGCCAGCAGCTTGCCTAGCGGCTACCTGAATACGCAGTATTTT.

At least ten counts were recorded for this clonotype. This chain links TRBV7-9 with TRBJ1-4; D ambiguous. The CDR3 length is 15 residues. CDR1 is SEHNR, CDR2 FQNEAQ, per germline (reference sequence). V shed 2 bases and J shed 5 bases, with 12 bases lying between them. This CDR3 is CASSLFGEENEKLFF. CDR3 nucleotides: TGTGCCAGCAGCTTATTTGGGGAGGAGAATGAAAAACTGTTTTTT.

The chain recombines TRBV6-5 with TRBJ1-6, with TRBD1 identical over 11 bases. The V gene's germline CDR1 is MNHEY and CDR2 SVGAGI. Losses at the gene ends were 5 bases for V and 4 bases for J; bases not matched to a gene: 4. The CDR3 is 16 residues long. The CDR3 reads CASSRTGGGYNSPLHF. DNA of the CDR3: TGTGCCAGCAGTCGGACAGGGGGCGGTTATAATTCACCCCTCCACTTT.

This clonotype was counted a few times. The gene calls are TRBV10-3 and TRBJ2-7; tentative D call: TRBD1 (5 bases). CDR1 and CDR2 (germline): ENHRY, SYGVKD. The CDR3 covers 12 residues. V was clipped by 4 bases and J by 6 bases, with 10 bases between them. CDR3 bases: TGTGCCATCAGTGGACAGCCGGGCGAGCAGTACTTC. Translation gives CAISGQPGEQYF.

The chain couples TRBV3-1 to TRBJ2-1; D unclear. The CDR3 has 14 residues. Trimming removed 0 bases from V and 8 bases from J, with 11 bases in between. Germline V gene sequence: CDR1 LGHDT, CDR2 YNNKEL (reference sequence). The CDR3 reads CASSQDRLVYEQFF. The CDR3, as DNA: TGTGCCAGCAGCCAAGATCGGCTAGTTTATGAGCAGTTCTTC.

The CDR3, as DNA: TGTGCCAGTCGTGAAACAGGGAAGGGATATGGCTACACCTTC. It specifies CASRETGKGYGYTF. The chain employs TRBV27 and TRBJ1-2; a weak D match, TRBD1 (6 bases). Germline V gene sequence: CDR1 MNHEY, CDR2 SMNVEV (reference sequence). V dropped 9 bases and J dropped 5 bases, with 19 bases sitting between them. The CDR3 covers 14 residues.

This clonotype appeared a few times. J is TRBJ1-1 and V is TRBV20-1; 7 nucleotides agree with TRBD1. The CDR3 is 17 amino acids. Germline V lookup: CDR1 DFQATT, CDR2 SNEGSKA (reference sequence). CDR3 protein: CCVLIRDSVYSNTEAFF. The DNA of the CDR3 is TGCTGCGTCTTAATCCGGGACAGTGTGTACTCGAACACTGAAGCTTTCTTT.

This clonotype was counted many times. The rearrangement uses TRBV27 and TRBJ2-1; TRBD2 is a possible D gene (5 bases). The V gene lost 4 bases and the J gene lost 9 bases, with 13 bases spanning the gap. The length of the CDR3 is 13 residues. Per germline, CDR1 MNHEY and CDR2 SMNVEV (reference sequence). CDR3 in DNA: TGTGCCAGCAGTTCAAAGGAGGTCAGTGAGCAGTTCTTC. Its protein is CASSSKEVSEQFF.

V and J are TRBV28 and TRBJ2-7; D assignment may be TRBD1 or TRBD2 (6 bases each). The CDR3 runs 13 residues. The germline V gene encodes CDR1 MDHEN and CDR2 SYDVKM. The V end was cut by 6 bases, the J end by 4 bases, with 13 bases between. In nucleotides, the CDR3 is TGTGCCAGCAGGCCGGGGGCGGAGTACGAGCAGTACTTC. Residues: CASRPGAEYEQYF.

This clonotype was detected ten times or more. V usage is TRBV27 and J usage is TRBJ2-7; 9 nucleotides match TRBD2. The CDR3 extends over 14 amino acids. Trimming at V came to 6 bases and at J to 1 base, leaving 4 bases not matched to a gene. Germline values: CDR1 MNHEY, CDR2 SMNVEV (reference sequence). The DNA of the CDR3 is TGTGCCAGCAGCCGTAGCGGGGGTTCCTACGAGCAGTACTTC. Translating it yields CASSRSGGSYEQYF.

In its sample, this clonotype was seen a few times. The genes are TRBV7-7 and TRBJ2-3; no reliable D call. Germline V CDR1 and CDR2: SSHAT, FNYEAQ (reference sequence). V lost 6 bases and J lost 0, with 7 bases in between. This CDR3 is 13 amino acids long. The CDR3: CASSRQSTDTQYF. The CDR3 bases are TGTGCCAGCAGTAGGCAGAGCACAGATACGCAGTATTTT.

V usage is TRBV5-1 and J usage is TRBJ2-5, with 12 bases matching TRBD2. Germline V gives CDR1 SGHRS, CDR2 YFSETQ. Losses at the gene ends were 0 bases for V and 5 bases for J; bases not matched to a gene: 5. The length of the CDR3 is 16 residues. This CDR3 is CASSLVLAGGQETQYF. The CDR3 DNA follows: TGCGCCAGCAGCTTGGTCCTAGCGGGAGGGCAGGAGACCCAGTACTTC.